The clone carrying this T cell receptor (beta chain) was observed at least ten times. Its specificity is not known. Authors of the study amplified TCR beta CDR3 regions from RNA transcripts. The TCR CDR3 first-round RT-PCR relied on the HTBI primer set. TCRdb re-called the multiplex PCR reads through MiXCR, storing one row per CDR3 protein. Among about 600,000 distinct CDR3 sequences listed, roughly 15% were seen once. This entry belongs to a study of T cells in Graves' hyperthyroidism and ophthalmopathy. As for the study in general: It was at initial diagnosis, before any treatment, that peripheral blood was collected. Study results and limitations: Clonotypes that were expanded in thyroid above 0.001 mostly appeared in blood too. Before onset, by a median of approximately 5.9 months, the model predicted ophthalmopathy.

Clinicians diagnosed patients from clinical symptoms, serum thyroxine and TRAb, thyroid ultrasound and orbital computed tomography. The sequencing input was blood. This TCR came from a woman aged 45-59 years with Graves' ophthalmopathy.

The CDR3 loop is CASSFRSLSYEQYF. The CDR3 DNA reads TGTGCCAGCAGCTTCAGGTCACTTTCCTACGAGCAGTACTTC. The chain is built from TRBV11-2 and TRBJ2-7; D uncertain. Germline lookup yields CDR1 SGHAT and CDR2 FQNNGV. V was clipped by 3 bases and J by 1 base, with 10 bases between them. This CDR3 has 14 amino acids.